Listed below are T cell receptor beta chains from one sample, sequenced in a study of shared clonotypes between healthy human individuals. TCRdb's copy holds only in-frame clones and misses some; the assay was immunoSEQ multiplex PCR. The top ten clones hold about 16% of a sample with a few hundred thousand clones, around 86% of them seen once. Sequencing was performed on memory CD8+ T cells sorted from blood. The receptors originated from a man aged 18-30 years in good health. Both conserved end residues are part of each CDR3. Each record gives: D gene, J gene, V gene, clone size, CDR3 DNA, CDR3 protein. The D gene is left open where the match is weak. Not all rows give a size; the values are once, few, many and, for expanded clones, a class.

D gene: TRBD2
J gene: TRBJ2-5
V gene: TRBV5-1
clone size: .
CDR3 DNA: TGCGCCAGCAGCTTGGGGCCACTAGCGGAGGAGACCCAGTACTTC
CDR3 protein: CASSLGPLAEETQYF

D gene: .
J gene: TRBJ2-1
V gene: TRBV4-1
clone size: .
CDR3 DNA: TGCGCCAGCAGCCAAAATTGGGACAATGAGCAGTTCTTC
CDR3 protein: CASSQNWDNEQFF

D gene: .
J gene: TRBJ2-7
V gene: TRBV7-9
clone size: .
CDR3 DNA: TGTGCCAGCAGCTTGGGAAGTATCGAGCAGTACTTC
CDR3 protein: CASSLGSIEQYF

D gene: TRBD2
J gene: TRBJ2-3
V gene: TRBV4-3
clone size: .
CDR3 DNA: TGCGCCAGCAGCCAAGATCCAGCGGGAGGTATCACAGATACGCAGTATTTT
CDR3 protein: CASSQDPAGGITDTQYF

D gene: .
J gene: TRBJ1-2
V gene: TRBV11-2
clone size: .
CDR3 DNA: TGTGCCAGCAGCTTAGGGGAAGCGGATCCTAACTATGGCTACACCTTC
CDR3 protein: CASSLGEADPNYGYTF

D gene: .
J gene: TRBJ1-2
V gene: TRBV7-6
clone size: .
CDR3 DNA: TGTGCCAGCAGCTTAGACGTTAACTATGGCTACACCTTC
CDR3 protein: CASSLDVNYGYTF

D gene: TRBD1
J gene: TRBJ1-1
V gene: TRBV28
clone size: .
CDR3 DNA: TGTGCCAGCAGCGCAGGGGGCGGATTGAACACTGAAGCTTTCTTT
CDR3 protein: CASSAGGGLNTEAFF

D gene: .
J gene: TRBJ1-6
V gene: TRBV27
clone size: .
CDR3 DNA: TGTGCCAGCACCCAGGGAGGGGGTGCTTCACCCCTCCACTTT
CDR3 protein: CASTQGGGASPLHF

D gene: TRBD1
J gene: TRBJ1-1
V gene: TRBV7-9
clone size: .
CDR3 DNA: TGTGCCAGCAGCACTGACAGGGCTGAAGCTTTCTTT
CDR3 protein: CASSTDRAEAFF

D gene: TRBD2
J gene: TRBJ2-3
V gene: TRBV6-5
clone size: .
CDR3 DNA: TGTGCCACCACGCCGGGTAGCGGGAGCGTCGATACGCAGTATTTT
CDR3 protein: CATTPGSGSVDTQYF

D gene: .
J gene: TRBJ1-5
V gene: TRBV28
clone size: .
CDR3 DNA: TGTGCCAGCAGTTTCGGGGGGGACAATCAGCCCCAGCATTTT
CDR3 protein: CASSFGGDNQPQHF

D gene: .
J gene: TRBJ2-7
V gene: TRBV4-1
clone size: few
CDR3 DNA: TGCGCCAGCAGCCAAGGGCCTTCGCTGGGGGAGCAGTACTTC
CDR3 protein: CASSQGPSLGEQYF

D gene: TRBD2
J gene: TRBJ2-7
V gene: TRBV27
clone size: .
CDR3 DNA: TGTGCCAGCAGCGGGGGGGCCGAGCAGTACTTC
CDR3 protein: CASSGGAEQYF

D gene: .
J gene: TRBJ2-6
V gene: TRBV4-3
clone size: .
CDR3 DNA: TGCGCCAGCAGCCAAGATCAAGGCGGGGCCAACGTCCTGACTTTC
CDR3 protein: CASSQDQGGANVLTF

D gene: .
J gene: TRBJ2-1
V gene: TRBV30
clone size: .
CDR3 DNA: TGTGCCTGGAGTGTAGGGGGGCTAGCGGTTTACAATGAGCAGTTCTTC
CDR3 protein: CAWSVGGLAVYNEQFF

D gene: .
J gene: TRBJ1-5
V gene: TRBV19
clone size: .
CDR3 DNA: TGTGCCAGTAGTTGGAGCGGGGGGCTTAGCAATCAGCCCCAGCATTTT
CDR3 protein: CASSWSGGLSNQPQHF

D gene: .
J gene: TRBJ2-5
V gene: TRBV21-1
clone size: .
CDR3 DNA: TGTGCCAGCAGCAAAGCCCAGGGGCCCCATGAGACCCAGTACTTC
CDR3 protein: CASSKAQGPHETQYF

D gene: TRBD1
J gene: TRBJ1-4
V gene: TRBV28
clone size: .
CDR3 DNA: TGTGCCAGCAGTCTCGGACAGGGAGGGGATGAAAAACTGTTTTTT
CDR3 protein: CASSLGQGGDEKLFF

D gene: .
J gene: TRBJ1-2
V gene: TRBV10-3
clone size: .
CDR3 DNA: TGTGCCATCAGCGGGGGAAACTATGGCTACACCTTC
CDR3 protein: CAISGGNYGYTF

D gene: TRBD2
J gene: TRBJ2-3
V gene: TRBV4-1
clone size: .
CDR3 DNA: TGCGCCAGCAGCCCGATGGTAGAAGCGGGAGTACGCACAGATACGCAGTATTTT
CDR3 protein: CASSPMVEAGVRTDTQYF

D gene: TRBD1
J gene: TRBJ2-6
V gene: TRBV2
clone size: .
CDR3 DNA: TGTGCCAGTCATGGACAGGGCTCTGGGGCCAACGTCCTGACTTTC
CDR3 protein: CASHGQGSGANVLTF

D gene: .
J gene: TRBJ2-1
V gene: TRBV20-1
clone size: .
CDR3 DNA: TGCAGTGCTCGCGGACATGAGCAGTTCTTC
CDR3 protein: CSARGHEQFF

D gene: .
J gene: TRBJ1-5
V gene: TRBV6-5
clone size: .
CDR3 DNA: TGTGCCAGCAGTTACGACGGTGTCAATCAGCCCCAGCATTTT
CDR3 protein: CASSYDGVNQPQHF

D gene: TRBD1
J gene: TRBJ2-5
V gene: TRBV10-1
clone size: few
CDR3 DNA: TGCGCCAGCAGTGAGGGGACAGAGTACCAAGAGACCCAGTACTTC
CDR3 protein: CASSEGTEYQETQYF

D gene: .
J gene: TRBJ2-7
V gene: TRBV7-9
clone size: .
CDR3 DNA: TGTGCCAGCAGTAACAGGCCCTCCTACGAGCAGTACTTC
CDR3 protein: CASSNRPSYEQYF

D gene: .
J gene: TRBJ2-7
V gene: TRBV10-3
clone size: .
CDR3 DNA: TGTGCCATCAGTGAGCCAAAGGACGTCTACTACGAGCAGTACTTC
CDR3 protein: CAISEPKDVYYEQYF

D gene: .
J gene: TRBJ2-2
V gene: TRBV29-1
clone size: .
CDR3 DNA: TGCAGCGTTGGGTCCGGGGAGCTGTTTTTT
CDR3 protein: CSVGSGELFF

D gene: TRBD1
J gene: TRBJ1-1
V gene: TRBV27
clone size: .
CDR3 DNA: TGTGCCAGCAGACAGGGGTTTACTGAAGCTTTCTTT
CDR3 protein: CASRQGFTEAFF

D gene: TRBD2
J gene: TRBJ2-7
V gene: TRBV27
clone size: once
CDR3 DNA: TGTGCCAGCAGCCGAACTAGCGTGGGGACTCCCTACGAGCAGTACTTC
CDR3 protein: CASSRTSVGTPYEQYF

D gene: .
J gene: TRBJ2-1
V gene: TRBV9
clone size: .
CDR3 DNA: TGTGCCAGCAGCGCGGGTCTTTTCGGTGAGCAGTTCTTC
CDR3 protein: CASSAGLFGEQFF

D gene: .
J gene: TRBJ2-1
V gene: TRBV29-1
clone size: .
CDR3 DNA: TGCAGCGTTCGTCTCGAAGTCTACAATGAGCAGTTCTTC
CDR3 protein: CSVRLEVYNEQFF

D gene: .
J gene: TRBJ1-2
V gene: TRBV7-9
clone size: .
CDR3 DNA: TGTGCCAGCAGCTTATTTGGGGGCGAGTCTGGACGCTACACCTTC
CDR3 protein: CASSLFGGESGRYTF

D gene: .
J gene: TRBJ2-7
V gene: TRBV27
clone size: .
CDR3 DNA: TGTGCCAGCAGTCCGACAGGATCCCCCTACGAGCAGTACTTC
CDR3 protein: CASSPTGSPYEQYF

D gene: TRBD2
J gene: TRBJ2-3
V gene: TRBV28
clone size: .
CDR3 DNA: TGTGCCAGCAGTTTCCCGACTAGCGGGAGCACAGATACGCAGTATTTT
CDR3 protein: CASSFPTSGSTDTQYF

D gene: .
J gene: TRBJ2-6
V gene: TRBV6-1
clone size: .
CDR3 DNA: TGTGCCAGCAGTGAGCACGCGGCCTCTGGGGCCAACGTCCTGACTTTC
CDR3 protein: CASSEHAASGANVLTF

D gene: .
J gene: TRBJ1-1
V gene: TRBV28
clone size: .
CDR3 DNA: TGTGCCAGCAGGAGGTGGGCAACTGAAGCTTTCTTT
CDR3 protein: CASRRWATEAFF

D gene: TRBD2
J gene: TRBJ2-7
V gene: TRBV4-1
clone size: once
CDR3 DNA: TGCGCCAGCAGCGAGGGACTAGCGGGAGGGTACGAGCAGTACTTC
CDR3 protein: CASSEGLAGGYEQYF

D gene: .
J gene: TRBJ2-1
V gene: TRBV6-5
clone size: .
CDR3 DNA: TGTGCCAGCAGTTACTGGGTGGGGAACGCCTACAATGAGCAGTTCTTC
CDR3 protein: CASSYWVGNAYNEQFF

D gene: TRBD2
J gene: TRBJ2-1
V gene: TRBV7-3
clone size: .
CDR3 DNA: TGTGCCAGCAGCTTACTCCCGAGCGGGGGGGCAAATGAGCAGTTCTTC
CDR3 protein: CASSLLPSGGANEQFF

D gene: .
J gene: TRBJ1-3
V gene: TRBV10-3
clone size: .
CDR3 DNA: TGTGCCATCAGTGATCGTTGGGGGACTGGAAACACCATATATTTT
CDR3 protein: CAISDRWGTGNTIYF

D gene: .
J gene: TRBJ2-7
V gene: TRBV7-9
clone size: few
CDR3 DNA: TGTGCCAGCAGCCCGAATTCAGGGTCCGAGCAGTACTTC
CDR3 protein: CASSPNSGSEQYF

D gene: .
J gene: TRBJ2-7
V gene: TRBV4-3
clone size: .
CDR3 DNA: TGCGCCAGCAGCCAAGATTCTTGGACCCAGGGATACGAGCAGTACTTC
CDR3 protein: CASSQDSWTQGYEQYF

D gene: .
J gene: TRBJ2-2
V gene: TRBV28
clone size: .
CDR3 DNA: TGTGCCAGTCATACAGGGTCGCACGCCGGGGAGCTGTTTTTT
CDR3 protein: CASHTGSHAGELFF

D gene: .
J gene: TRBJ2-3
V gene: TRBV7-3
clone size: .
CDR3 DNA: TGTGCCAGCAGCTCCCTGACGTCAGATACGCAGTATTTT
CDR3 protein: CASSSLTSDTQYF